This T cell receptor (beta chain) was profiled in a study of T cells in placental villitis. Per germline, CDR1 MDHEN and CDR2 SYDVKM. The length of the CDR3 is 11 residues. The germline V and J ends were trimmed by 5 bases and 2 bases, with 3 bases remaining between them. Sequencing used immunoSEQ v4. TCRdb's copy holds only in-frame clones and misses some; the assay was immunoSEQ multiplex PCR. This sample has approximately 6,000 clones, with around 80% found just once. This clone occurred once. The identical CDR3 is also encoded by other nucleotide sequences in the sample. The chain links TRBV28 to TRBJ1-2, with D unresolved. Input material: placental tissue containing maternal and fetal cells. This clonotype originated in a human patient with infectious villitis; the placental T cells may come from both mother and fetus. Here the CDR3 DNA reads TGTGCCAGCAGTCAAAACTATGGCTACACCTTC. Translated: CASSQNYGYTF.